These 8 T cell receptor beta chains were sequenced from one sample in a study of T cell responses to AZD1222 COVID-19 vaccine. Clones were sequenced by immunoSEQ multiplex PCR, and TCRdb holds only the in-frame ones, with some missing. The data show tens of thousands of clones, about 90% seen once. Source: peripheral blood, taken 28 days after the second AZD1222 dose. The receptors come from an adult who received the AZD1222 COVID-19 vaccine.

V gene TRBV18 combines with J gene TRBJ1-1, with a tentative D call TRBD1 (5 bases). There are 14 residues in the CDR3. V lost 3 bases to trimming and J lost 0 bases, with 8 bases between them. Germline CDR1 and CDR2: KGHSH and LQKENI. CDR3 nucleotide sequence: TGTGCCAGCTCACCGGTGACAGTGAACACTGAAGCTTTCTTT. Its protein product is CASSPVTVNTEAFF.

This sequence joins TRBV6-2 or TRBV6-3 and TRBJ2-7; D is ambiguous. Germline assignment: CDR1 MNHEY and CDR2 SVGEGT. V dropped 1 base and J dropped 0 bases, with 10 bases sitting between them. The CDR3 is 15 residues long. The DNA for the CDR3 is TGTGCCAGCAGTTACTTGTCCAGAACCTCCTACGAGCAGTACTTC. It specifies CASSYLSRTSYEQYF.

The CDR3 sequence: CASSLDRSGEREKLFF. The CDR3 DNA sequence: TGTGCCAGCAGCTTAGATAGATCTGGCGAGAGAGAAAAACTGTTTTTT. The chain is built from TRBV7-9 and TRBJ1-4; D is unresolved. V was pared by 1 base and J by 8 bases, with 17 bases between. The CDR3 extends over 16 amino acids. The germline V gene has CDR1 SEHNR and CDR2 FQNEAQ (reference sequence).

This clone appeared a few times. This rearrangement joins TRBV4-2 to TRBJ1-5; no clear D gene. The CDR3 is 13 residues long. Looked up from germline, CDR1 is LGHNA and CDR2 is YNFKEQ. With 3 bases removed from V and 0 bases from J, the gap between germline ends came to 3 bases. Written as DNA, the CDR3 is TGTGCCAGCAGCCATTATAGCAATCAGCCCCAGCATTTT. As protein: CASSHYSNQPQHF.

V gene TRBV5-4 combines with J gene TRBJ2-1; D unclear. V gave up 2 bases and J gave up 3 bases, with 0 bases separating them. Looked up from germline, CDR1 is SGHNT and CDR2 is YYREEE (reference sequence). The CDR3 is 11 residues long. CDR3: CASSFYNEQFF. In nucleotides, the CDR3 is TGTGCCAGCAGCTTCTACAATGAGCAGTTCTTC.

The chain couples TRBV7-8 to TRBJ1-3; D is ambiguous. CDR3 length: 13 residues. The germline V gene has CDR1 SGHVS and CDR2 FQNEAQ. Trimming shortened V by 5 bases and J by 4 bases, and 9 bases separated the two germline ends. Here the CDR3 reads CASSITAGNTIYF. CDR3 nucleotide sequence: TGTGCCAGCAGCATCACCGCCGGAAACACCATATATTTT.

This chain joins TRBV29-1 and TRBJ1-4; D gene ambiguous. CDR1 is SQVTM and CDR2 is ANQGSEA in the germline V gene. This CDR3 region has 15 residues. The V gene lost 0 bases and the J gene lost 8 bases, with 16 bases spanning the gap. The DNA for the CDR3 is TGCAGCGTTGAAGATAGTCTGGTCGGAGGGGAAAAACTGTTTTTT. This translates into CSVEDSLVGGEKLFF.

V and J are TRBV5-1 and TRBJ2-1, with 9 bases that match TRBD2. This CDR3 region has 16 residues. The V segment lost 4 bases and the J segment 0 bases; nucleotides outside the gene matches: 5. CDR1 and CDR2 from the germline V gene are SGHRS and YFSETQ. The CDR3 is CASSVTSGSSYNEQFF. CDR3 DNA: TGCGCCAGCAGCGTGACTAGCGGTAGCTCCTACAATGAGCAGTTCTTC.